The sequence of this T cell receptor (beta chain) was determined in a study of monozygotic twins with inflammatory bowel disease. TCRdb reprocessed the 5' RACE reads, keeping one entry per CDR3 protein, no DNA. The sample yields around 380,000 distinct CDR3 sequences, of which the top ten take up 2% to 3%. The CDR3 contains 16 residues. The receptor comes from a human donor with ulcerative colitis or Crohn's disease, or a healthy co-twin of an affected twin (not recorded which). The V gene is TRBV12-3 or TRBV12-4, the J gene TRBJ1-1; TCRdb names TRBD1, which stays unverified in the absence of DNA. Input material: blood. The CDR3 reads CASQGVFLSGNTEAFF.